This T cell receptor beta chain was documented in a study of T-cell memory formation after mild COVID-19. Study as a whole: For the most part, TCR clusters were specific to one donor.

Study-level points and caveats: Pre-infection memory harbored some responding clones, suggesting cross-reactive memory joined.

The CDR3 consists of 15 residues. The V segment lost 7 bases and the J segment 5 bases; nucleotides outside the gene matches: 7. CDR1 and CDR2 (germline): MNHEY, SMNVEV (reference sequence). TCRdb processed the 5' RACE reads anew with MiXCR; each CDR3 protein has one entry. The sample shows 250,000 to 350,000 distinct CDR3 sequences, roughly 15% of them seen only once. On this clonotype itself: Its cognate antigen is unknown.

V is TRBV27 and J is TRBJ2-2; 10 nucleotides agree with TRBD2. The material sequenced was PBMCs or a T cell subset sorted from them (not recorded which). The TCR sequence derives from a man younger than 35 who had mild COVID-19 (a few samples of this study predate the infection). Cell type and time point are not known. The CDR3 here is CASKMTSGLTGELFF. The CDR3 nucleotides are TGTGCCAGCAAAATGACTAGCGGGTTAACCGGGGAGCTGTTTTTT.